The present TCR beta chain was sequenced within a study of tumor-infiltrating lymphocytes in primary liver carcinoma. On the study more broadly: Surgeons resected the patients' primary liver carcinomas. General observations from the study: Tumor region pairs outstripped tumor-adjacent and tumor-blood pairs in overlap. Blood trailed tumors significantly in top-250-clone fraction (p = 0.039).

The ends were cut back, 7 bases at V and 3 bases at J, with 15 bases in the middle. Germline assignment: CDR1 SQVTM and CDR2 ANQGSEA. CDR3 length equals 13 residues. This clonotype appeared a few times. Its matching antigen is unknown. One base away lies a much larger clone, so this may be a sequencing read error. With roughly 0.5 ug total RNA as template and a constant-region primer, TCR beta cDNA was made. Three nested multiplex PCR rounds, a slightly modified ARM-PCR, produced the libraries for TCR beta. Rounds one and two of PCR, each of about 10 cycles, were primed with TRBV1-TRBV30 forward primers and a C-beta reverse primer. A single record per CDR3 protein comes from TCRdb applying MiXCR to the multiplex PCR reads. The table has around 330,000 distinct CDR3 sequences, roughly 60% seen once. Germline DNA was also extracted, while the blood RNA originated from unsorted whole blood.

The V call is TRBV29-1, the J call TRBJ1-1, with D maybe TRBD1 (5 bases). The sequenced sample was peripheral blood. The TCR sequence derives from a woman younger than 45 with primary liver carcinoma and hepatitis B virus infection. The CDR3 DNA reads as TGCAGCGCTGTCAGGGTAGGGTACACTGAAGCTTTCTTT. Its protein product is CSAVRVGYTEAFF.